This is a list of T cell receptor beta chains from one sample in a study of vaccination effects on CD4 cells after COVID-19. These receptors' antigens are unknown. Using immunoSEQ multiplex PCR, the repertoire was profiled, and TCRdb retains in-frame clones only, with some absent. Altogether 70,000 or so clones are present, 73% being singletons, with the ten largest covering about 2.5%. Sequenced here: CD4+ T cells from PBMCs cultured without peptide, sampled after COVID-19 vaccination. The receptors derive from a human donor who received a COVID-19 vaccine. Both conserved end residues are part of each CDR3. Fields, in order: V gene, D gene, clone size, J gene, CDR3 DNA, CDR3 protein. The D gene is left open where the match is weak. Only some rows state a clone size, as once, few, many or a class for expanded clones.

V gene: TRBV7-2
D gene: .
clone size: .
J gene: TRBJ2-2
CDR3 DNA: TGTGCCAGCAGCTTAGTGGACGGGGAGCTGTTTTTT
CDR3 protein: CASSLVDGELFF

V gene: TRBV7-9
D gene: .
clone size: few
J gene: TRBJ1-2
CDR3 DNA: TGTGCCAGCAGCTTAGGGGTGGATTTCGGCTACACCTTC
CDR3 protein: CASSLGVDFGYTF

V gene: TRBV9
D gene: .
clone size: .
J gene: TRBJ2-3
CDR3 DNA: TGTGCCAGCAGCCGGGACCCCCGATCGGATACGCAGTATTTT
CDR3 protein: CASSRDPRSDTQYF

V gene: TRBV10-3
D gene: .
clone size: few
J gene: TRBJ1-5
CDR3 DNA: TGTGCCACAAACCGGGACGGGTCCAATCAGCCCCAGCATTTT
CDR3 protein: CATNRDGSNQPQHF

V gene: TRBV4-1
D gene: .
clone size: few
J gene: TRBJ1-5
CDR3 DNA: TGCGCCAGCAGCCGAGACCCGGGGGATCAGCCCCAGCATTTT
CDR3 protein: CASSRDPGDQPQHF

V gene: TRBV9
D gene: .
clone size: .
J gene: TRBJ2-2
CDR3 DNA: TGTGCCAGCAGCGTAATCCCTGGGGGAACCGGGGAGCTGTTTTTT
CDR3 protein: CASSVIPGGTGELFF

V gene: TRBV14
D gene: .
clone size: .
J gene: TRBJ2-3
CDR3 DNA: TGTGCCAGCAGCAGCAGAAAGACAAGCACAGATACGCAGTATTTT
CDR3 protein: CASSSRKTSTDTQYF

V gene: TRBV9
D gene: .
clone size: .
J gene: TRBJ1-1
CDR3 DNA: TGTGCCAGCAGCGGAGACGGCCGTGGGACGAACACTGAAGCTTTCTTT
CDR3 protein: CASSGDGRGTNTEAFF

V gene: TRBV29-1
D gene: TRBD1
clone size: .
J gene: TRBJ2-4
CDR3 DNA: TGCAGCGGGACGGACAGGGGAAAAAACATTCAGTACTTC
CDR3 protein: CSGTDRGKNIQYF

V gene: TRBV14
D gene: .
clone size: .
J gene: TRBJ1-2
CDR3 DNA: TGTGCCAGCAGCCAAGTGGATTTTAACTATGGCTACACCTTC
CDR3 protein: CASSQVDFNYGYTF

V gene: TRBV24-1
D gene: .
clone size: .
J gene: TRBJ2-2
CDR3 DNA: TGTGCCACCAGTGACATTGGGACCGCGGGCACCGGGGAGCTGTTTTTT
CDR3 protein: CATSDIGTAGTGELFF

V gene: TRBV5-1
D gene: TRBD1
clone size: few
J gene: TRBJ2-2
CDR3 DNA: TGCGCCAGCAGCTTGCGGACAGGGAAGGCGAACACCGGGGAGCTGTTTTTT
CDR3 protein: CASSLRTGKANTGELFF

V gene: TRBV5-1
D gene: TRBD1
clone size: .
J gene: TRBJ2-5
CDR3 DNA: TGCGCCAGCAGCGCTAGACAGGGTAGCCCTCAAGAGACCCAGTACTTC
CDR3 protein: CASSARQGSPQETQYF

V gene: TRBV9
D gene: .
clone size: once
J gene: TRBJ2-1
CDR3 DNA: TGTGCCAGCAGCGTAGAGGGTCTTTGGGGGGCCTACCAGTTCTTC
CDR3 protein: CASSVEGLWGAYQFF

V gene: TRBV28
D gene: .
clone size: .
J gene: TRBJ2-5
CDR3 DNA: TGTGCCAGCAGGGCTACCGGGACCTCCCAAGAGACCCAGTACTTC
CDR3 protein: CASRATGTSQETQYF

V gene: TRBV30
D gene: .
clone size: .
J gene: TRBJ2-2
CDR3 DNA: TGTGCCTGGAGTGTACCCTGGACAGGAGGGGGTAGGACCGGGGAGCTGTTTTTT
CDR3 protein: CAWSVPWTGGGRTGELFF

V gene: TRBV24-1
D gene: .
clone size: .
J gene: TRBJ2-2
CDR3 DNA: TGTGCCACCAGTGATTACAGGGACGGGGAGCTGTTTTTT
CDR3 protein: CATSDYRDGELFF